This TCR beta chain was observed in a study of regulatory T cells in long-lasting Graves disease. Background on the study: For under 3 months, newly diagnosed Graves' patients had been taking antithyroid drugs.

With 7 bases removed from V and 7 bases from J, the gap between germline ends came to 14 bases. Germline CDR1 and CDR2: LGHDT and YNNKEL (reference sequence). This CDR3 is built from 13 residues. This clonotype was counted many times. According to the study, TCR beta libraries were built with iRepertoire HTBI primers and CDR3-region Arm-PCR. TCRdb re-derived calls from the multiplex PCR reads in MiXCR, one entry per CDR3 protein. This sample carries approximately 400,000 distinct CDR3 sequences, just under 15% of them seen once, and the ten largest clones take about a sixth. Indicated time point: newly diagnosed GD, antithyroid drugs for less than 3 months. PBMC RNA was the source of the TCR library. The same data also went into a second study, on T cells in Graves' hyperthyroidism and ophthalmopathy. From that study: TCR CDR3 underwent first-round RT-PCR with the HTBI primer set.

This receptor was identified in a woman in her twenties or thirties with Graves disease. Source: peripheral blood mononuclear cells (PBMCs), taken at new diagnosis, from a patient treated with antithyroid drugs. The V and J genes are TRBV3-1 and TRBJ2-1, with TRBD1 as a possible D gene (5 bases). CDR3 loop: CASTGWNGNEQFF. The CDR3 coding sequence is TGTGCCAGCACAGGGTGGAATGGGAATGAGCAGTTCTTC.